Listed here are 27 T cell receptor beta chains from one sample, sequenced in a study of PD-L1 blockade in urothelial cancer. TCRdb keeps only in-frame clones here, not all; method: immunoSEQ multiplex PCR. The data contain roughly 90,000 clones, approximately 91% of them singletons. Source: PBMCs, taken around atezolizumab (anti-PD-L1) treatment. All receptors derive from a man aged 60-69 years with urothelial cancer.

The chain is built from TRBV29-1 and TRBJ2-3; 7 bases fit TRBD2. Trimming removed 5 bases from V and 2 bases from J; junction bases left unmatched: 10. The CDR3 is made up of 15 amino acids. Germline V gene sequence: CDR1 SQVTM, CDR2 ANQGSEA. The CDR3 DNA follows: TGCAGCGTTTGCCCCCTAGCGGAGAACACAGATACGCAGTATTTT. The encoded protein is CSVCPLAENTDTQYF.

The rearrangement links TRBV15 to TRBJ2-2; TRBD1 might be the D (5 bases). The CDR3 runs 16 residues. The V gene lost 3 bases and the J gene lost 4 bases, with 15 bases spanning the gap. From germline, CDR1 is LNHNV and CDR2 YYDKDF (reference sequence). The CDR3 nucleotides read TGTGCCACCAGCAGCCCCAGGGTGGCTAGCACCGGGGAGCTGTTTTTT. Translated, it gives CATSSPRVASTGELFF.

The CDR3 nucleotides are TGTGCCAGCAGCTTGGGGGGGGGCCGGGGAACCCCCGAAGCTTTCTTT. The encoded protein is CASSLGGGRGTPEAFF. The chain links TRBV5-4 to TRBJ1-1; possible D gene TRBD1, 6 bases. The V and J ends lost 0 bases and 8 bases respectively, with 20 bases between them. Germline lookup yields CDR1 SGHNT and CDR2 YYREEE (reference sequence). The CDR3 extends over 16 amino acids.

This rearrangement joins TRBV27 to TRBJ2-7, with 8 bases that match TRBD1. CDR3 length: 15 amino acids. V lost 6 bases to trimming and J lost 4 bases; unmatched junction nucleotides: 11. Germline CDR1 is MNHEY and CDR2 is SMNVEV (reference sequence). Here the CDR3 reads CASSGQGPLEYEQYF. CDR3 DNA: TGTGCCAGCAGCGGACAGGGCCCCTTGGAGTACGAGCAGTACTTC.

The gene calls are TRBV9 and TRBJ2-5; 9 bases are shared with TRBD2. This CDR3 has 15 residues. Germline V gene sequence: CDR1 SGDLS, CDR2 YYNGEE. With V trimmed by 2 bases and J by 3 bases, 5 bases remained unmatched. The CDR3: CASSVSSGGKETQYF. Here the CDR3 DNA reads TGTGCCAGCAGCGTGAGTAGCGGGGGAAAAGAGACCCAGTACTTC.

The chain couples TRBV5-1 to TRBJ2-7; TRBD1 matches at 11 bases. Germline CDR1 and CDR2: SGHRS and YFSETQ. V trimming: 4 bases; J trimming: 4 bases; junction bases outside the gene matches: 4. The CDR3 is 14 residues long. The CDR3 sequence: CASSVGQGGYEQYF. The CDR3 nucleotides read TGCGCCAGCAGCGTGGGACAGGGGGGATACGAGCAGTACTTC.

The rearrangement links TRBV28 to TRBJ2-7; 8 nucleotides line up with TRBD1. This CDR3 has 15 residues. Germline V lookup: CDR1 MDHEN, CDR2 SYDVKM. The V segment lost 6 bases and the J segment 1 base; nucleotides outside the gene matches: 8. CDR3 sequence: CASRRTGGGSYEQYF. The CDR3 region has the DNA TGTGCCAGCAGACGTACAGGGGGTGGATCCTACGAGCAGTACTTC.

This chain links TRBV28 with TRBJ1-4, with 7 bases identical to TRBD1. Germline lookup yields CDR1 MDHEN and CDR2 SYDVKM. The CDR3 sequence is 15 residues long. V gave up 4 bases and J gave up 2 bases; unmatched junction bases: 4. The DNA of the CDR3 is TGTGCCAGCAGTTCACAGGGGACGACTAATGAAAAACTGTTTTTT. Its translation is CASSSQGTTNEKLFF. The variable domain in full, with the rest retrieved from reference TRBV28 and TRBJ1-4, is DVKVTQSSRYLVKRTGEKVFLECVQDMDHENMFWYRQDPGLGLRLIYFSYDVKMKEKGDIPEGYSVSREKKERFSLILESASTNQTSMYLCASSSQGTTNEKLFFGSGTQLSVL.

V gene TRBV4-1 combines with J gene TRBJ2-7; TRBD1 aligns across 9 bases. The V gene end was trimmed by 3 bases and the J gene end by 4 bases; junction bases not matched to a gene: 10. Germline CDR1 reads MGHRA; CDR2 reads YSYEKL. The length of the CDR3 is 16 residues. CDR3 in amino acids: CASSQSTGGRSYEQYF. The CDR3 bases are TGCGCCAGCAGCCAGTCCACAGGGGGCCGATCATACGAGCAGTACTTC.

The CDR3 loop is CAWTRQGSGEQYF. As DNA, the CDR3 is TGTGCCTGGACGAGGCAGGGGTCTGGGGAGCAGTACTTC. This chain connects TRBV30 to TRBJ2-7, with D maybe TRBD1 (6 bases). V was trimmed by 4 bases and J by 7 bases, leaving 17 bases between them. The length of the CDR3 is 13 residues. The V gene's germline CDR1 is GTSNPN and CDR2 SVGIG (reference sequence).

The rearrangement joins TRBV7-2 to TRBJ2-2; 9 bases match TRBD2. The germline CDR1 and CDR2 sequences are SGHTA and FQGNSA. The CDR3 sequence is 15 residues long. The V gene end was trimmed by 6 bases and the J gene end by 6 bases; junction bases not matched to a gene: 8. The CDR3 sequence: CASSRGGGEAGELFF. The CDR3 bases are TGTGCCAGCAGTCGAGGCGGGGGGGAGGCCGGGGAGCTGTTTTTT.

The chain is built from TRBV5-1 and TRBJ1-4; 10 nucleotides line up with TRBD1. Germline V lookup: CDR1 SGHRS, CDR2 YFSETQ. This CDR3 is 15 amino acids long. With 4 bases clipped from V and 6 bases from J, the junction kept 6 bases outside the gene matches. For the CDR3, the DNA is TGCGCCAGCAGCCCGGACGGGACAGGGGATGAAAAACTGTTTTTT. This translates into CASSPDGTGDEKLFF. Based on the CDR3 plus reference TRBV5-1 and TRBJ1-4, the full variable domain is KAGVTQTPRYLIKTRGQQVTLSCSPISGHRSVSWYQQTPGQGLQFLFEYFSETQRNKGNFPGRFSGRQFSNSRSEMNVSTLELGDSALYLCASSPDGTGDEKLFFGSGTQLSVL.

The count of this clone is one. The chain employs TRBV9 and TRBJ2-7; no firm D call. Germline-derived CDR1 and CDR2 are SGDLS and YYNGEE. Trimming removed 4 bases from V and 0 bases from J, with 14 bases in between. The CDR3 is 15 residues long. CDR3 amino acids: CASSYDLTNSYEQYF. The CDR3 DNA follows: TGTGCCAGCAGCTACGATTTAACTAACTCCTACGAGCAGTACTTC.

The chain is built from TRBV7-2 and TRBJ1-2, with 9 bases fitting TRBD1. CDR1 SGHTA and CDR2 FQGNSA come from the germline V gene. CDR3 length: 18 residues. J lost 4 bases, V lost 4 bases, and 16 bases had no gene match. The CDR3 nucleotides are TGTGCCAGCAGCTCCCCCTTGGGAGACCGGACAGGGGCCTATGGCTACACCTTC. Amino acids: CASSSPLGDRTGAYGYTF.

The chain links TRBV29-1 to TRBJ2-1; D perhaps matches TRBD2 (6 bases). V shed 2 bases and J shed 0 bases, with 17 bases lying between them. CDR3 length: 17 amino acids. CDR1 SQVTM and CDR2 ANQGSEA come from the germline V gene. The CDR3 coding sequence is TGCAGCGTTGAAACCCCCCTCTCCGGGAGCTCCTACAATGAGCAGTTCTTC. This encodes CSVETPLSGSSYNEQFF.

This clone has more than one count but fewer than ten. This rearrangement joins TRBV7-3 to TRBJ2-1; TRBD2 might be the D (6 bases). CDR3 size: 14 residues. Trimming took off 0 bases at V and 6 bases at J, with 9 bases between the two ends. Germline lookup yields CDR1 SGHTA and CDR2 FQGTGA. The CDR3 region is CASSLTGEVNEQFF. The CDR3 nucleotides read TGTGCCAGCAGCTTAACCGGGGAGGTCAATGAGCAGTTCTTC.

DNA for the CDR3: TGTGCCAGTCAGCACCCAGGGGGCACAGATACGCAGTATTTT. This gives the protein CASQHPGGTDTQYF. The rearrangement links TRBV19 to TRBJ2-3; TRBD1 might be the D (6 bases). The V end was cut by 8 bases, the J end by 1 base, with 13 bases between. The CDR3 loop spans 14 amino acids. Germline V CDR1 and CDR2: LNHDA, SQIVND (reference sequence).

The genes are TRBV5-1 and TRBJ2-2; TRBD2 agrees at 12 bases. Germline loops: CDR1 SGHRS, CDR2 YFSETQ. V dropped 4 bases and J dropped 6; count of bases not matched to a gene: 7. CDR3 length equals 16 residues. The CDR3 is CASSPRTSGESGELFF. In DNA, the CDR3 is TGCGCCAGCAGCCCAAGGACTAGCGGGGAATCCGGGGAGCTGTTTTTT. The full variable domain, completed using reference TRBV5-1 and TRBJ2-2, is KAGVTQTPRYLIKTRGQQVTLSCSPISGHRSVSWYQQTPGQGLQFLFEYFSETQRNKGNFPGRFSGRQFSNSRSEMNVSTLELGDSALYLCASSPRTSGESGELFFGEGSRLTVL.

This clone was recorded only once. This chain links TRBV30 with TRBJ1-3; 10 nucleotides agree with TRBD1. Trimming removed 0 bases from V and 2 bases from J; junction bases left unmatched: 1. The CDR3 extends over 15 amino acids. Germline V CDR1 and CDR2: GTSNPN, SVGIG (reference sequence). CDR3 DNA sequence: TGTGCCTGGAGTGTAGGACAGGGGGCTGGAAACACCATATATTTT. Translated: CAWSVGQGAGNTIYF.

The chain links TRBV5-5 to TRBJ2-1, with D possibly being TRBD1 (6 bases). Trimming removed 4 bases from V and 6 bases from J, with 14 bases in between. Germline CDR1 and CDR2: SGHKS and YYEKEE (reference sequence). The CDR3 runs to 14 residues. The CDR3 DNA follows: TGTGCCAGCAGCAACTTGAACAGGGTCAATGAGCAGTTCTTC. It is translated as CASSNLNRVNEQFF.

The genes are TRBV9 and TRBJ2-3; 11 bases fit TRBD2. The germline CDR1 and CDR2 sequences are SGDLS and YYNGEE. With V trimmed by 0 bases and J by 3 bases, 3 bases remained unmatched. The CDR3 loop spans 16 amino acids. The CDR3 spells CASSVALAGGTDTQYF. CDR3 in DNA: TGTGCCAGCAGCGTAGCCCTAGCGGGGGGTACAGATACGCAGTATTTT. Together with reference TRBV9 and TRBJ2-3, the CDR3 gives the full variable domain: DSGVTQTPKHLITATGQRVTLRCSPRSGDLSVYWYQQSLDQGLQFLIQYYNGEERAKGNILERFSAQQFPDLHSELNLSSLELGDSALYFCASSVALAGGTDTQYFGPGTRLTVL.

The rearrangement links TRBV11-2 to TRBJ2-7; D is unresolved. Germline V gives CDR1 SGHAT, CDR2 FQNNGV. The CDR3 runs 13 residues. V dropped 6 bases and J dropped 9 bases, with 18 bases sitting between them. This chain's CDR3 is CASSKQEPGGQYF. DNA for the CDR3: TGTGCCAGCAGTAAGCAAGAGCCGGGTGGGCAGTACTTC.

This rearrangement joins TRBV7-3 to TRBJ2-1; D might be TRBD1 (5 bases). CDR3 length: 15 residues. With 5 bases removed from V and 3 bases from J, the gap between germline ends came to 14 bases. Germline CDR1 reads SGHTA; CDR2 reads FQGTGA. In nucleotides, the CDR3 is TGTGCCAGCAGCCTCCGACAGAGCCTCTACAATGAGCAGTTCTTC. Its protein product is CASSLRQSLYNEQFF.

In this sample, this clone turned up once. This chain links TRBV28 with TRBJ1-2; TRBD1 might be the D (6 bases). The germline CDR1 and CDR2 sequences are MDHEN and SYDVKM. Trimming shortened V by 2 bases and J by 8 bases, and 15 bases separated the two germline ends. CDR3 length: 14 amino acids. CDR3 region: CASSLTGTKEGYTF. The DNA of the CDR3 is TGTGCCAGCAGTTTAACAGGGACAAAAGAGGGCTACACCTTC.

This clone is a singleton in its sample. This chain connects TRBV4-1 to TRBJ2-1; 10 bases are shared with TRBD2. V shed 0 bases, J shed 0 bases, and the junction held 5 bases outside the gene matches. The CDR3 is made up of 18 amino acids. Germline-derived CDR1 and CDR2 are MGHRA and YSYEKL. CDR3 sequence (DNA): TGCGCCAGCAGCCAAGACTTTGCTAGCGGGAGCTCCTACAATGAGCAGTTCTTC. It specifies CASSQDFASGSSYNEQFF.

The chain uses TRBV28 and TRBJ1-5; 9 bases agree with TRBD1. V shed 6 bases, J shed 7 bases, and the junction held 16 bases outside the gene matches. Germline V lookup: CDR1 MDHEN, CDR2 SYDVKM. The CDR3 totals 17 residues. The CDR3 here is CASSITGGGGSWQPQHF. As DNA, the CDR3 is TGTGCCAGCAGCATTACAGGGGGCGGGGGGTCTTGGCAGCCCCAGCATTTT.

This chain connects TRBV5-4 to TRBJ1-2; TRBD1 aligns across 8 bases. Per germline, CDR1 SGHNT and CDR2 YYREEE (reference sequence). This CDR3 is built from 14 residues. With V trimmed by 1 base and J by 3 bases, 2 bases remained unmatched. The CDR3 nucleotides are TGTGCCAGCAGCTTGCAGGGGGCCGACTATGGCTACACCTTC. Protein: CASSLQGADYGYTF. The full variable domain, its missing parts supplied by reference TRBV5-4 and TRBJ1-2, is ETGVTQSPTHLIKTRGQQVTLRCSSQSGHNTVSWYQQALGQGPQFIFQYYREEENGRGNFPPRFSGLQFPNYSSELNVNALELDDSALYLCASSLQGADYGYTFGSGTRLTVV.